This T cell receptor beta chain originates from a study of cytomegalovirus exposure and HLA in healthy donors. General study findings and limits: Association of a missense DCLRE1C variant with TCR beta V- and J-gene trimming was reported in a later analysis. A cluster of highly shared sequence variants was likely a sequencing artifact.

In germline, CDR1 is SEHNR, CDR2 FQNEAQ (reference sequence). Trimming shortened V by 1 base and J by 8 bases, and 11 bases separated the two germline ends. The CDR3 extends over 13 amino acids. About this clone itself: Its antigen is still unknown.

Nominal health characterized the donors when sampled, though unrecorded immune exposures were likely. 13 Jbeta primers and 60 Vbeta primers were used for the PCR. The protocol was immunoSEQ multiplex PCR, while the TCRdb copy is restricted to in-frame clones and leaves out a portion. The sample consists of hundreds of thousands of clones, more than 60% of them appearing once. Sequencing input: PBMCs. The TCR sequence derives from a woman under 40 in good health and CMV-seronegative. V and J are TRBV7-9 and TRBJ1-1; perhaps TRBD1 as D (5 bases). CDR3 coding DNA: TGTGCCAGCAGCTTAGGTGGACAAGCGGAAGCTTTCTTT. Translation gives CASSLGGQAEAFF.